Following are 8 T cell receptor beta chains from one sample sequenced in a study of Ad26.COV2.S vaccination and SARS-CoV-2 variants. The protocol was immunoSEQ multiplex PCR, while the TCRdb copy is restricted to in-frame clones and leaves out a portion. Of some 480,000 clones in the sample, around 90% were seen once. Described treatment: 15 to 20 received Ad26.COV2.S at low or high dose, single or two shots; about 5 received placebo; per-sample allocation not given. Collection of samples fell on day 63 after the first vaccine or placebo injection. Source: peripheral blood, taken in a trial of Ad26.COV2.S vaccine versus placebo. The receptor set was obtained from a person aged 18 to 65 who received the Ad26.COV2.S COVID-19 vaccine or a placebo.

As DNA, the CDR3 is TGTGCCAGCAGCTTGATGCAGGGTAATTCACCCCTCCACTTT. Protein: CASSLMQGNSPLHF. The chain links TRBV5-4 to TRBJ1-6; a possible D gene is TRBD1 (5 bases). Between the trimmed V and J ends, which lost 1 base and 6 bases, there was a span of 8 bases. The CDR3 length is 14 residues. The germline V gene has CDR1 SGHNT and CDR2 YYREEE (reference sequence). The full variable domain, rest sourced from reference TRBV5-4 and TRBJ1-6, is ETGVTQSPTHLIKTRGQQVTLRCSSQSGHNTVSWYQQALGQGPQFIFQYYREEENGRGNFPPRFSGLQFPNYSSELNVNALELDDSALYLCASSLMQGNSPLHFGNGTRLTVT.

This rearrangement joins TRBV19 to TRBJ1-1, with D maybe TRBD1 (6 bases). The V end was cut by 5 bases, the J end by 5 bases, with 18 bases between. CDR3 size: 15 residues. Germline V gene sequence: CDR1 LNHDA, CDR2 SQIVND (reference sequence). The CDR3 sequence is CASSGGHRRGTEAFF. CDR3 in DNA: TGTGCCAGTAGTGGGGGACACAGGAGGGGAACTGAAGCTTTCTTT. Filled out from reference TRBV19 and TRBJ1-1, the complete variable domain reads DGGITQSPKYLFRKEGQNVTLSCEQNLNHDAMYWYRQDPGQGLRLIYYSQIVNDFQKGDIAEGYSVSREKKESFPLTVTSAQKNPTAFYLCASSGGHRRGTEAFFGQGTRLTVV.

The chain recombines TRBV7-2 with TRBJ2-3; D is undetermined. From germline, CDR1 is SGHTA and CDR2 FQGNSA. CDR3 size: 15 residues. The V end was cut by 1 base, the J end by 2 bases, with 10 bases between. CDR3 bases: TGTGCCAGCAGCTTAGGTCCCCTTCACACAGATACGCAGTATTTT. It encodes CASSLGPLHTDTQYF.

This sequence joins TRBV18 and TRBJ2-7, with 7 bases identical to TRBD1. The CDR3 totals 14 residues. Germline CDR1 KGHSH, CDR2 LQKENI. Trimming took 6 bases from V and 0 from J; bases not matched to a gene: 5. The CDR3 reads CASSPGQNSYEQYF. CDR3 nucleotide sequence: TGTGCCAGCTCCCCGGGACAGAACTCCTACGAGCAGTACTTC.

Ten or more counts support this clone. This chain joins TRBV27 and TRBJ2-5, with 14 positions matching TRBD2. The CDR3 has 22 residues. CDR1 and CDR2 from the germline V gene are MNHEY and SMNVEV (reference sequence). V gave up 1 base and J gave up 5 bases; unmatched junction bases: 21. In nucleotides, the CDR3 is TGTGCCAGCAGTTTATTAATCCCGACTAGCGGGAGGGCCAGTTTGTCGAGGGAGACCCAGTACTTC. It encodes CASSLLIPTSGRASLSRETQYF.

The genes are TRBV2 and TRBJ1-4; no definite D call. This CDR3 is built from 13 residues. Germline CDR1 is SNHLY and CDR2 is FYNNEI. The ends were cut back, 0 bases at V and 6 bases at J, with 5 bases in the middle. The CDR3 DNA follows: TGTGCCAGCAGTGAAGCGCCGGATGAAAAACTGTTTTTT. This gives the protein CASSEAPDEKLFF.

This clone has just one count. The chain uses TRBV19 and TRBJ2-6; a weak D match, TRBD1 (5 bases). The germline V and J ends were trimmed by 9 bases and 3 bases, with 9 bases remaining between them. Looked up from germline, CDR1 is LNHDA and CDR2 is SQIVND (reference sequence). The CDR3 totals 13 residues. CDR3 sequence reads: CASERGGANVLTF. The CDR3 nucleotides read TGTGCCAGCGAAAGGGGTGGGGCCAACGTCCTGACTTTC.

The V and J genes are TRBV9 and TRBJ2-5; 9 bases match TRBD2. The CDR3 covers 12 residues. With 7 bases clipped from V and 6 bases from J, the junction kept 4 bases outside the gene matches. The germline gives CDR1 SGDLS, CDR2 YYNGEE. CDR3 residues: CASRGRAQTQYF. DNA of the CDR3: TGTGCCAGCCGCGGGAGGGCCCAGACCCAGTACTTC.